This entry lists 5 T cell receptor beta chains sequenced from one sample in a study of T cell responses to AZD1222 COVID-19 vaccine (dated by TCRdb to 2020 to 2023). The library came from the immunoSEQ multiplex PCR assay. TCRdb retrieved this table from immuneACCESS and kept in-frame rearrangements only. Not all clones are present; in checked studies, unresolved V genes account for under half, and no reason is known for the remainder. The sample data list 90,000 to 150,000 clones, and around 83% of these were observed just once. 15% to 20% of the sample is in the top ten clones. The time point label, read with the paper, signifies: about 28 days (+/-7) after the second vaccine dose. The specimen was peripheral blood, collected 28 days after the second AZD1222 dose. The receptors here all came from an adult who received the AZD1222 COVID-19 vaccine.

The chain is built from TRBV10-1 and TRBJ2-2; D possibly corresponds to TRBD2 (5 bases). The germline gives CDR1 WNHNN, CDR2 SYGVQD (reference sequence). The CDR3 runs 20 residues. Trimming pared 0 bases from V and 2 bases from J, leaving 22 bases between. CDR3 sequence: CASSESTIGRRMGNTGELFF. CDR3 DNA: TGCGCCAGCAGTGAGTCGACTATCGGCAGGAGAATGGGCAACACCGGGGAGCTGTTTTTT.

The V call is TRBV2, the J call TRBJ1-6; no definite D call. Germline loops: CDR1 SNHLY, CDR2 FYNNEI. The V end lost 0 bases, the J end lost 10 bases, and 13 bases lay between the germline ends. The CDR3 runs to 15 residues. The CDR3 protein is CASSEAVVGWSPLHF. The CDR3 nucleotides read TGTGCCAGCAGTGAAGCCGTCGTGGGGTGGTCACCCCTCCACTTT.

This clone was recorded only once. The rearrangement uses TRBV28 and TRBJ1-5; no clear D gene. V was trimmed by 2 bases and J by 6 bases, leaving 8 bases between them. CDR1 MDHEN and CDR2 SYDVKM come from the germline V gene. CDR3 length: 13 amino acids. The CDR3 spells CASSLVESQPQHF. The CDR3 DNA sequence: TGTGCCAGCAGTTTAGTGGAGTCTCAGCCCCAGCATTTT.

CDR3 nucleotide sequence: TGTGCCAGCAGCCATCAGGGGGCTAGGAACACTGAAGCTTTCTTT. It codes for CASSHQGARNTEAFF. J is TRBJ1-1 and V is TRBV3-1 (or the pseudogene TRBV3-2), with 8 positions matching TRBD1. The CDR3 extends over 15 amino acids. J gave up 1 base and V 3 bases, and 4 bases lay outside the gene matches. From germline, CDR1 is LGHDT and CDR2 YNNKEL (reference sequence).

The rearrangement uses TRBV18 and TRBJ2-1; D is perhaps TRBD1 (6 bases). Per germline, CDR1 KGHSH and CDR2 LQKENI. The CDR3 sequence is 15 residues long. Trimming shortened V by 6 bases and J by 4 bases, and 16 bases separated the two germline ends. CDR3 residues: CASSYTGTPYNEQFF. The CDR3 bases are TGTGCCAGCTCGTATACCGGGACACCTTACAATGAGCAGTTCTTC.